This T cell receptor beta chain was found in a study of blood T cell repertoires in COVID-19. Study context: Sites in the United States, Italy and Spain provided acute and convalescent COVID-19 samples. The cDNA or gDNA used as material had been derived from T cells, B-cell-depleted T cells, or PBMCs.

Allocation to cohorts depended on clinical history reported by the participants. In Cohort 3, a recovered donor had either two negative PCRs, clearance, or symptom resolution. Data came from immunoSEQ multiplex PCR; TCRdb stores just in-frame clones and leaves some out. The sample lists under 200,000 clones, 70% to 90% occurring once. This clonotype was obtained from a woman under 30 who had recovered from COVID-19. Sequencing input: PBMCs or T cells enriched from blood (not recorded which).

CDR3 amino acids: CASRKGHRNQPQHF. The CDR3 bases are TGTGCCAGTAGGAAGGGGCATCGCAATCAGCCCCAGCATTTT. The chain is built from TRBV19 and TRBJ1-5; possible D gene TRBD1, 5 bases. The CDR3 length is 14 residues. Trimming removed 6 bases at V and 2 bases at J, with 11 bases between. Germline CDR1 and CDR2: LNHDA and SQIVND (reference sequence). The full variable domain, its missing parts supplied by reference TRBV19 and TRBJ1-5, is DGGITQSPKYLFRKEGQNVTLSCEQNLNHDAMYWYRQDPGQGLRLIYYSQIVNDFQKGDIAEGYSVSREKKESFPLTVTSAQKNPTAFYLCASRKGHRNQPQHFGDGTRLSIL.